The 5 T cell receptor beta chains in this list originate from one sample, sequenced in a study of cytomegalovirus exposure and HLA in healthy donors. 60 Vbeta and 13 Jbeta primers were used in PCR. Profiling relied on immunoSEQ multiplex PCR, and the TCRdb table lists in-frame clones only, not all of them. This table holds about 140,000 clones, roughly 77% found once. Sequencing was performed on PBMCs. These receptors originate from a female donor in good health and CMV-seronegative.

The genes are TRBV11-3 and TRBJ1-2; D is ambiguous. Trimming cost V 1 base and J 8 bases, with 20 bases left between them. This CDR3 region has 16 residues. Germline V gene data show CDR1 as SGHNT and CDR2 as YENEEA. The CDR3 DNA reads as TGTGCCAGCAGCTTAGGCACGGAGATTCCCTTCTGGGGCTACACCTTC. Translating it yields CASSLGTEIPFWGYTF.

This clone has a count of ten or more. The chain is built from TRBV29-1 and TRBJ1-1; D may be TRBD1 (5 bases). The CDR3 consists of 12 residues. The germline V and J ends were trimmed by 3 bases and 3 bases, with 8 bases remaining between them. Germline lookup yields CDR1 SQVTM and CDR2 ANQGSEA. The CDR3 here is CSVEGGYTEAFF. DNA for the CDR3: TGCAGCGTTGAGGGGGGTTACACTGAAGCTTTCTTT. The full variable domain, with the rest looked up from reference TRBV29-1 and TRBJ1-1, is SAVISQKPSRDICQRGTSLTIQCQVDSQVTMMFWYRQQPGQSLTLIATANQGSEATYESGFVIDKFPISRPNLTFSTLTVSNMSPEDSSIYLCSVEGGYTEAFFGQGTRLTVV.

This chain uses TRBV2 with TRBJ2-7; 8 nucleotides match TRBD1. Germline V lookup: CDR1 SNHLY, CDR2 FYNNEI. The ends lost 4 bases at V and 5 bases at J; junction bases unmatched: 10. The CDR3 totals 15 residues. CDR3 nucleotides: TGTGCCAGCAGTGTTAGACAGGGGACGAGTGACGAGCAGTACTTC. Protein product: CASSVRQGTSDEQYF.

The V and J genes are TRBV28 and TRBJ2-7; 9 positions agree with TRBD1. The CDR3 is 14 amino acids. Unmatched junction bases numbered 1, after V lost 4 bases and J lost 0 bases. In germline, CDR1 is MDHEN, CDR2 SYDVKM. The CDR3 DNA reads TGTGCCAGCAGTTCGACAGGGGGCTCCTACGAGCAGTACTTC. It encodes CASSSTGGSYEQYF.

This chain links TRBV27 with TRBJ1-4; no clear D. The ends were cut back, 5 bases at V and 3 bases at J, with 16 bases in the middle. This CDR3 contains 16 residues. Germline-derived CDR1 and CDR2 are MNHEY and SMNVEV (reference sequence). The CDR3 protein is CASSPITVSSNEKLFF. CDR3 DNA: TGTGCCAGCAGTCCGATCACTGTTAGCTCTAATGAAAAACTGTTTTTT. Looking up the rest from reference TRBV27 and TRBJ1-4 gives the full variable domain: EAQVTQNPRYLITVTGKKLTVTCSQNMNHEYMSWYRQDPGLGLRQIYYSMNVEVTDKGDVPEGYKVSRKEKRNFPLILESPSPNQTSLYFCASSPITVSSNEKLFFGSGTQLSVL.